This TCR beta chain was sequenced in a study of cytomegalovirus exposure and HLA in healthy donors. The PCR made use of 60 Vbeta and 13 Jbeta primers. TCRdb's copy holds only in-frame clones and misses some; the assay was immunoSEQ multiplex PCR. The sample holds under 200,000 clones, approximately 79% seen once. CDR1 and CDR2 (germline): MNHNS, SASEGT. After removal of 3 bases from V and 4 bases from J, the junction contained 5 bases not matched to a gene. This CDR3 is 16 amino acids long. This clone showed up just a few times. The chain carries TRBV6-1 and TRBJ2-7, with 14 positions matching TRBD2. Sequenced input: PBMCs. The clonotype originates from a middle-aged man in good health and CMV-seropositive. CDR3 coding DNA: TGTGCCAGCAGTGACGGACTAGCGGGGGGCGGGTACGAGCAGTACTTC. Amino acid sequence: CASSDGLAGGGYEQYF.